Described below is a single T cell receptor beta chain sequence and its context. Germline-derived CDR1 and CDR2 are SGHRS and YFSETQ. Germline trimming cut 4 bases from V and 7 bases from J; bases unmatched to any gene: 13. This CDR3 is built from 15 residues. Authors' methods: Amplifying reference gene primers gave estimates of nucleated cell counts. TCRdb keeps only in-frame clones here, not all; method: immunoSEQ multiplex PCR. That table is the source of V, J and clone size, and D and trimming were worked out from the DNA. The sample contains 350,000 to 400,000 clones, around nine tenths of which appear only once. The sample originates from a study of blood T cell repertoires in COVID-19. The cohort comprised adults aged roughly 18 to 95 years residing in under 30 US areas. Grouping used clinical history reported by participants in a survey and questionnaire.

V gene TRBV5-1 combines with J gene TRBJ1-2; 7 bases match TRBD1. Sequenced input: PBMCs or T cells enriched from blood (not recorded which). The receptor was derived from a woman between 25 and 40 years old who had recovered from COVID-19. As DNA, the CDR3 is TGCGCCAGCAGCGGAGACTTGACAGGGAAGCGTGGCTACACCTTC. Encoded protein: CASSGDLTGKRGYTF.